A single sample is the source of the 14 T cell receptor beta chains below, sequenced in a study of Ad26.COV2.S vaccination and SARS-CoV-2 variants. Produced via immunoSEQ multiplex PCR; TCRdb's table is partial and in-frame only. The table lists about 680,000 clones, roughly 90% of them singletons. Noted treatment: around 19 received Ad26.COV2.S at low or high dose, single or two shots; several received placebo; per-sample allocation not given. The samples were gathered on day 63 after the first injection of vaccine or placebo. Specimen: peripheral blood, collected in a trial of Ad26.COV2.S vaccine versus placebo. The receptors were sampled from a person aged 18 to 59 who received the Ad26.COV2.S COVID-19 vaccine or a placebo.

The chain recombines TRBV15 with TRBJ2-7, with 7 positions matching TRBD2. This CDR3 region has 18 residues. Trimming cost V 0 bases and J 2 bases; bases outside gene matches: 13. From germline, CDR1 is LNHNV and CDR2 YYDKDF (reference sequence). The CDR3 protein is CATSREGFRLAETYEQYF. CDR3 in DNA: TGTGCCACCAGCAGAGAGGGCTTCCGACTAGCTGAGACCTACGAGCAGTACTTC.

This clone was observed once. The same CDR3 is also encoded by other DNA sequences in this sample. CDR3 sequence reads: CASSYSRGATEAFF. In nucleotides, the CDR3 is TGTGCCAGCAGTTACTCACGGGGTGCGACTGAAGCTTTCTTT. This chain uses TRBV6-2 or TRBV6-3 with TRBJ1-1; D unclear. Trimming left V 0 bases short and J 5 bases short, with 10 bases between. Germline assignment: CDR1 MNHEY and CDR2 SVGEGT. CDR3 size: 14 residues.

V is TRBV29-1 and J is TRBJ1-4; D is ambiguous. Germline CDR1 SQVTM, CDR2 ANQGSEA. The length of the CDR3 is 12 residues. The V gene lost 5 bases and the J gene lost 4 bases, with 8 bases spanning the gap. CDR3 residues: CSVTYGNEKLFF. CDR3 bases: TGCAGCGTTACTTACGGTAATGAAAAACTGTTTTTT.

The V gene is TRBV27, the J gene TRBJ2-2, with no clear D. Trimming pared 3 bases from V and 7 bases from J, leaving 15 bases between. Germline V gives CDR1 MNHEY, CDR2 SMNVEV (reference sequence). The CDR3 extends over 15 amino acids. The DNA of the CDR3 is TGTGCCAGCAGTTTGGTCCGGGTGGAAGGCGGGGAGCTGTTTTTT. Translating gives CASSLVRVEGGELFF.

The chain couples TRBV18 to TRBJ2-5; D possibly corresponds to TRBD1 (6 bases). The CDR3 runs 13 residues. CDR1 and CDR2 (germline): KGHSH, LQKENI. With 5 bases removed from V and 2 bases from J, the gap between germline ends came to 9 bases. CDR3 nucleotides: TGTGCCAGCTCAGCCGGACAGCAAGAGACCCAGTACTTC. Translated: CASSAGQQETQYF.

The chain couples TRBV10-1 to TRBJ2-3; D is unresolved. V lost 3 bases to trimming and J lost 2 bases, with 9 bases between them. This CDR3 region has 14 residues. Germline-derived CDR1 and CDR2 are WNHNN and SYGVQD (reference sequence). The CDR3 nucleotides are TGCGCCAGCAGTGAACCGGCTGCCACAGATACGCAGTATTTT. The encoded protein is CASSEPAATDTQYF.

This chain links TRBV12-3 or TRBV12-4 with TRBJ1-4; no clear D gene. The V gene lost 2 bases and the J gene lost 8 bases, with 6 bases spanning the gap. This CDR3 has 12 residues. For the CDR3, the DNA is TGTGCCAGCAGTTTAAGGGTGGAAAAACTGTTTTTT. Translating it yields CASSLRVEKLFF.

V usage is TRBV3-1 (or the pseudogene TRBV3-2) and J usage is TRBJ2-1; D gene uncertain. Trimming shortened V by 4 bases and J by 6 bases, and 7 bases separated the two germline ends. The CDR3 spans 12 residues. The germline V gene has CDR1 LGHDT and CDR2 YNNKEL (reference sequence). CDR3 in DNA: TGTGCCAGCAGCCTAACGACCAATGAGCAGTTCTTC. Residues: CASSLTTNEQFF.

In DNA form, the CDR3 reads TGTGCCAGCAGCATTGGGAAAATGGGCGAGCAGTACTTC. It translates to CASSIGKMGEQYF. J is TRBJ2-7 and V is TRBV5-4; no clear D gene. Germline V gene sequence: CDR1 SGHNT, CDR2 YYREEE (reference sequence). The CDR3 length is 13 residues. Trimming removed 4 bases at V and 6 bases at J, with 14 bases between.

On this clone itself: Distinct nucleotide sequences in the sample also encode this CDR3. V is TRBV29-1 and J is TRBJ1-2; tentative D call: TRBD1 (5 bases). Germline V CDR1 and CDR2: SQVTM, ANQGSEA. The ends were cut back, 6 bases at V and 0 bases at J, with 8 bases in the middle. The CDR3 sequence is 12 residues long. CDR3 in DNA: TGCAGCGTGAGGGACTCTAACTATGGCTACACCTTC. This encodes CSVRDSNYGYTF.

The chain carries TRBV9 and TRBJ2-3; TRBD2 matches 9 bases. Per germline, CDR1 SGDLS and CDR2 YYNGEE. The CDR3 contains 16 residues. V was pared by 0 bases and J by 3 bases, with 5 bases of the junction left unmatched. In DNA, the CDR3 is TGTGCCAGCAGCGTAGACGCGGGGGGGCGTACAGATACGCAGTATTTT. This gives the protein CASSVDAGGRTDTQYF. Full variable domain (missing parts from reference TRBV9 and TRBJ2-3): DSGVTQTPKHLITATGQRVTLRCSPRSGDLSVYWYQQSLDQGLQFLIQYYNGEERAKGNILERFSAQQFPDLHSELNLSSLELGDSALYFCASSVDAGGRTDTQYFGPGTRLTVL.

V and J are TRBV11-2 and TRBJ1-1; D not resolved. CDR1 is SGHAT, CDR2 FQNNGV, per germline. V lost 2 bases and J 1 base, leaving 11 bases between the germline ends. This CDR3 comprises 15 residues. CDR3: CASSLRSAGNTEAFF. CDR3 nucleotide sequence: TGTGCCAGCAGCTTAAGGAGTGCAGGGAACACTGAAGCTTTCTTT.

The chain is built from TRBV5-6 and TRBJ1-5, with 7 bases that match TRBD1. The CDR3 extends over 13 amino acids. J was trimmed by 4 bases and V by 3 bases; bases with no gene match: 1. Germline values: CDR1 SGHDT, CDR2 YYEEEE. This CDR3 reads CASSWGQNQPQHF. The CDR3 region has the DNA TGTGCCAGCAGCTGGGGACAGAATCAGCCCCAGCATTTT.

The CDR3 nucleotides are TGTGCCAGCAGCTTAGGATTCGGGAGGGCCCGAAATTACGAGCAGTACTTC. Its protein product is CASSLGFGRARNYEQYF. The gene calls are TRBV7-2 and TRBJ2-7; 8 bases align to TRBD2. With V trimmed by 1 base and J by 4 bases, 12 bases remained unmatched. The CDR3 spans 17 residues. Germline-derived CDR1 and CDR2 are SGHTA and FQGNSA. The whole variable domain, filled in from reference TRBV7-2 and TRBJ2-7, reads GAGVSQSPSNKVTEKGKDVELRCDPISGHTALYWYRQSLGQGLEFLIYFQGNSAPDKSGLPSDRFSAERTGGSVSTLTIQRTQQEDSAVYLCASSLGFGRARNYEQYFGPGTRLTVT.